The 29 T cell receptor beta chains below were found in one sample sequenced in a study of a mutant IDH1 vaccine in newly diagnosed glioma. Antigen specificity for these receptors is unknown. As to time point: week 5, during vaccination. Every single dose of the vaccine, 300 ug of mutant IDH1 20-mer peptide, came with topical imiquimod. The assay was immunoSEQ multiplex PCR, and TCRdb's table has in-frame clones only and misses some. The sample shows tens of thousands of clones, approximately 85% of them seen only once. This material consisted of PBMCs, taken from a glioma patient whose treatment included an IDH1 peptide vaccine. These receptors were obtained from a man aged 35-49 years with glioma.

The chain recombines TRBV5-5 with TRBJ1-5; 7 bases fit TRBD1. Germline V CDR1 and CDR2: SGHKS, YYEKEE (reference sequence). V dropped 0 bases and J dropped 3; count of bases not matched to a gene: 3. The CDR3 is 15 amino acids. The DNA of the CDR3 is TGTGCCAGCAGCTTGGGACAGGGACCCAATCAGCCCCAGCATTTT. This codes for CASSLGQGPNQPQHF.

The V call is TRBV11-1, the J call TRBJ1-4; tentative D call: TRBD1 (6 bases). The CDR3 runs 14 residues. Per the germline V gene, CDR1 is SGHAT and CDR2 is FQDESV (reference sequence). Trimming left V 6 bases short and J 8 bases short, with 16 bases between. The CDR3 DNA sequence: TGTGCCAGCAGTCTAGGGACAAGAGAAGAAAAACTGTTTTTT. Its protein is CASSLGTREEKLFF.

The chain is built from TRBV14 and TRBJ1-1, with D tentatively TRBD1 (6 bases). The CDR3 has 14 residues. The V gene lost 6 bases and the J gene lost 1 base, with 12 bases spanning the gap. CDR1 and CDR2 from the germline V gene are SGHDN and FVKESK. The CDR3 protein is CASRQGHWNTEAFF. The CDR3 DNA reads TGTGCCAGCAGACAGGGACACTGGAACACTGAAGCTTTCTTT.

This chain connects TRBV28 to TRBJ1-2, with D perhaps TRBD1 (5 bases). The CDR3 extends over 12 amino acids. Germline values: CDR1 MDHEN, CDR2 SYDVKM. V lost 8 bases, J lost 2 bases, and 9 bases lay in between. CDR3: CASFTGNYGYTF. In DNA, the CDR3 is TGTGCCAGCTTTACAGGAAACTATGGCTACACCTTC.

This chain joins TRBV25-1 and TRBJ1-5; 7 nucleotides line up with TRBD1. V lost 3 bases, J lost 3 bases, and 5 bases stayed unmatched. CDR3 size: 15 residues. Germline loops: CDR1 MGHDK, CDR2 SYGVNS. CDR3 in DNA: TGTGCCAGCAGTGAGGCGACAGGGAACAATCAGCCCCAGCATTTT. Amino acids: CASSEATGNNQPQHF.

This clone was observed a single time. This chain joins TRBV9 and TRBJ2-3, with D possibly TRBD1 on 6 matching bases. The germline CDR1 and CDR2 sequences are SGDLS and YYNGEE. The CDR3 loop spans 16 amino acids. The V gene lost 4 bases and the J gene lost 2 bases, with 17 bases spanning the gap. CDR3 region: CASSPTGNIYTDTQYF. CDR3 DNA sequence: TGTGCCAGCAGCCCGACAGGAAACATTTACACAGATACGCAGTATTTT.

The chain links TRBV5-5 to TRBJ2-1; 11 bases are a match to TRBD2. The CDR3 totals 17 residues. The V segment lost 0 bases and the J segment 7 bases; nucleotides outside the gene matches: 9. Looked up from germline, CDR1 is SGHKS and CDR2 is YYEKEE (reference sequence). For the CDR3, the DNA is TGTGCCAGCAGCTTGGTCGCGACTAGCGGGAAGGGTAATGAGCAGTTCTTC. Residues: CASSLVATSGKGNEQFF. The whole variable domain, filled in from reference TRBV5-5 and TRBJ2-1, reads DAGVTQSPTHLIKTRGQQVTLRCSPISGHKSVSWYQQVLGQGPQFIFQYYEKEERGRGNFPDRFSARQFPNYSSELNVNALLLGDSALYLCASSLVATSGKGNEQFFGPGTRLTVL.

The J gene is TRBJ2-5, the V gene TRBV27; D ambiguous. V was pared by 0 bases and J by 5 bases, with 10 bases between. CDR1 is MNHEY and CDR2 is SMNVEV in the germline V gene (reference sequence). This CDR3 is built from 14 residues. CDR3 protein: CASSLSTVKETQYF. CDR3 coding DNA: TGTGCCAGCAGTTTATCCACAGTGAAGGAGACCCAGTACTTC.

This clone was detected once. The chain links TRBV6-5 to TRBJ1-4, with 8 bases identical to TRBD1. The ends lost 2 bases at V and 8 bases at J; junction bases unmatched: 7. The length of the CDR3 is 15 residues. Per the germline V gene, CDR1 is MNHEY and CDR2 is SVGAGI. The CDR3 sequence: CASSYTTGVGEKLFF. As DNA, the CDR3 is TGTGCCAGCAGTTACACGACAGGGGTGGGCGAAAAACTGTTTTTT.

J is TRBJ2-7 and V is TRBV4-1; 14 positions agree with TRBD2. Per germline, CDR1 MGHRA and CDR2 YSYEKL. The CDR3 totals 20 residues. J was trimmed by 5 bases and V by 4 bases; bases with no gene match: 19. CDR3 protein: CASSLTWRGLAGASLHEQYF. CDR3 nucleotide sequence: TGCGCCAGCAGCCTCACGTGGCGGGGACTAGCGGGAGCTTCACTCCACGAGCAGTACTTC.

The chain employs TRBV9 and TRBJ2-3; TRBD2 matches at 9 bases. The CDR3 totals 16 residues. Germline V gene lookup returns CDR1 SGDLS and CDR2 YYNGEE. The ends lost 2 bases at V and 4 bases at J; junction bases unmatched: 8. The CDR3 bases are TGTGCCAGCAGCGTTGGGCCAGCGGGAGGACCAGATACGCAGTATTTT. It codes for CASSVGPAGGPDTQYF.

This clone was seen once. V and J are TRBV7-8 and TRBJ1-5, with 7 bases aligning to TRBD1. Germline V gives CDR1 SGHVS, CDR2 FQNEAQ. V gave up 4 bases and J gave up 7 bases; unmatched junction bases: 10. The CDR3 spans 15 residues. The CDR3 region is CASSSRDSLGQPQHF. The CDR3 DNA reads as TGTGCCAGCAGCTCCCGGGACAGCCTGGGGCAGCCCCAGCATTTT.

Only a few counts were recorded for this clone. In DNA form, the CDR3 reads TGTGCCAGCAGCTCTACCGGGACTCGTTACGAGCAGTACTTC. This codes for CASSSTGTRYEQYF. This sequence joins TRBV7-9 and TRBJ2-7; perhaps TRBD2 as D (6 bases). Germline V gene data show CDR1 as SEHNR and CDR2 as FQNEAQ (reference sequence). V was pared by 4 bases and J by 4 bases, with 14 bases between. The CDR3 is 14 amino acids.

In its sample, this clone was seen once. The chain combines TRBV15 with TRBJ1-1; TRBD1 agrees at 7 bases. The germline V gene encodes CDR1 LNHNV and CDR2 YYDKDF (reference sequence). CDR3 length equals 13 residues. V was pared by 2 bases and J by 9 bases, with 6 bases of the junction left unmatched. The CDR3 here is CATSRSEGGKAFF. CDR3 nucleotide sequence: TGTGCCACCAGCAGATCCGAAGGGGGCAAAGCTTTCTTT.

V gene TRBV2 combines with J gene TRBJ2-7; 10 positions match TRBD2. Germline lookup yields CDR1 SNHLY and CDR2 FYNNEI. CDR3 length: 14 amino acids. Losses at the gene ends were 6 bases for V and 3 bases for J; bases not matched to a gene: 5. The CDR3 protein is CASRELAGLYEQYF. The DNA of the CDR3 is TGTGCCAGCAGGGAACTAGCGGGACTCTACGAGCAGTACTTC. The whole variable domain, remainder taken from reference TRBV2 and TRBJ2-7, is EPEVTQTPSHQVTQMGQEVILRCVPISNHLYFYWYRQILGQKVEFLVSFYNNEISEKSEIFDDQFSVERPDGSNFTLKIRSTKLEDSAMYFCASRELAGLYEQYFGPGTRLTVT.

The CDR3 spells CASSITGGLSNEQFF. The CDR3 bases are TGTGCCAGTAGTATTACGGGAGGTCTTTCCAATGAGCAGTTCTTC. The chain has TRBV19 and TRBJ2-1; 7 bases are a match to TRBD2. The junction had 8 bases not matched to a gene; V was cut back by 3 bases and J by 6 bases. CDR3 length: 15 residues. In germline, CDR1 is LNHDA, CDR2 SQIVND (reference sequence).

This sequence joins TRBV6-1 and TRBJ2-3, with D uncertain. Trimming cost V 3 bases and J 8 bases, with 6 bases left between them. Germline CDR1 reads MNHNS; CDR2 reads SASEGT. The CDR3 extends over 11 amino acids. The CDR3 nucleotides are TGTGCCAGCAGTGAGTCCAGTACGCAGTATTTT. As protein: CASSESSTQYF.

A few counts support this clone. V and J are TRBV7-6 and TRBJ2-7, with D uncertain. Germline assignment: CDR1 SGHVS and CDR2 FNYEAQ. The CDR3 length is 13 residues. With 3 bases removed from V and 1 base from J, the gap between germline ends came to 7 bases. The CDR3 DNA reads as TGTGCCAGCAGCTTCTCCGGGTCCTACGAGCAGTACTTC. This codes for CASSFSGSYEQYF.

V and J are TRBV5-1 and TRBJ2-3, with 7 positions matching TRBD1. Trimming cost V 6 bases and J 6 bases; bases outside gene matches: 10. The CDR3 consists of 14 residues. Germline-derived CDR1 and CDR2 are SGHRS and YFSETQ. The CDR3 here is CASTRGGQRDTQYF. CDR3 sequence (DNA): TGCGCCAGCACCCGAGGGGGACAGCGGGATACGCAGTATTTT.

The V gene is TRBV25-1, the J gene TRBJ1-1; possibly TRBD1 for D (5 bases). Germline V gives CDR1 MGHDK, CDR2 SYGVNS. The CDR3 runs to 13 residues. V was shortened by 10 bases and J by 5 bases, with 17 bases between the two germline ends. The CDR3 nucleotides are TGTGCCACCAGGGCCCAGTGGGATACTGAAGCTTTCTTT. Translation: CATRAQWDTEAFF.

The CDR3 loop is CASRPGTGDEKLFF. CDR3 coding DNA: TGTGCCAGCAGACCCGGGACAGGGGATGAAAAACTGTTTTTT. V usage is TRBV7-9 and J usage is TRBJ1-4; 10 bases map to TRBD1. CDR3 length: 14 residues. The germline gives CDR1 SEHNR, CDR2 FQNEAQ (reference sequence). With V trimmed by 6 bases and J by 6 bases, 4 bases remained unmatched. Filled out from reference TRBV7-9 and TRBJ1-4, the complete variable domain reads DTGVSQNPRHKITKRGQNVTFRCDPISEHNRLYWYRQTLGQGPEFLTYFQNEAQLEKSRLLSDRFSAERPKGSFSTLEIQRTEQGDSAMYLCASRPGTGDEKLFFGSGTQLSVL.

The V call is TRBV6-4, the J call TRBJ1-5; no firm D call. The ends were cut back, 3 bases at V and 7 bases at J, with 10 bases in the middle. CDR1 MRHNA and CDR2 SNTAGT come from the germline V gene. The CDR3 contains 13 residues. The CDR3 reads CASSEGFGQPQHF. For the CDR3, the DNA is TGTGCCAGCAGTGAGGGGTTCGGGCAGCCCCAGCATTTT.

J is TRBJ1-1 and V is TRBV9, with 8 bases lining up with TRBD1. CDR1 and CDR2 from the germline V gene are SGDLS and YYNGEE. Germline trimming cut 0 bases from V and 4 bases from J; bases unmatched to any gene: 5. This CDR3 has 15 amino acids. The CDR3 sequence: CASSVGGQGFTEAFF. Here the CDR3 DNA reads TGTGCCAGCAGCGTAGGAGGACAGGGATTCACTGAAGCTTTCTTT.

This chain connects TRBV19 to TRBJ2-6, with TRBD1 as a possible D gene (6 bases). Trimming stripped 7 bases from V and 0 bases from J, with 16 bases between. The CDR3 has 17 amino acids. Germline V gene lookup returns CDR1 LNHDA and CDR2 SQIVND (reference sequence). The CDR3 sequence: CASILQGDPSGANVLTF. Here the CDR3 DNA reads TGTGCCAGTATCCTACAGGGAGATCCCTCTGGGGCCAACGTCCTGACTTTC. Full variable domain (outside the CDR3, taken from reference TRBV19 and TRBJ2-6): DGGITQSPKYLFRKEGQNVTLSCEQNLNHDAMYWYRQDPGQGLRLIYYSQIVNDFQKGDIAEGYSVSREKKESFPLTVTSAQKNPTAFYLCASILQGDPSGANVLTFGAGSRLTVL.

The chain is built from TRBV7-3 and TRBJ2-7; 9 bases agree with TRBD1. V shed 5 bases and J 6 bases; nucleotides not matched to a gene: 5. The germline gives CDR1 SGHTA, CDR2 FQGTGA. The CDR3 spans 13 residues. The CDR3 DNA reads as TGTGCCAGCAGCCGGGACAGGGTAAGCGAGCAGTACTTC. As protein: CASSRDRVSEQYF.

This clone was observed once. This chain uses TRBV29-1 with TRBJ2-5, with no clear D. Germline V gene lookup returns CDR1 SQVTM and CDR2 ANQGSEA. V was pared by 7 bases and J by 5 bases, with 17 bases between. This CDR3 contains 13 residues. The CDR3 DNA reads TGCAGCGGGGATGGTTTGGGATCTGAGACCCAGTACTTC. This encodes CSGDGLGSETQYF.

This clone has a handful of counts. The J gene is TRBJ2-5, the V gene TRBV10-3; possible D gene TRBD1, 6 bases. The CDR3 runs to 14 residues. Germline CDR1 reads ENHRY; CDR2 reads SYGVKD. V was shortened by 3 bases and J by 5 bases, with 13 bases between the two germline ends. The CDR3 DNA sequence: TGTGCCATCAGTGAAGAACAGGGAAGGGAGACCCAGTACTTC. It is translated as CAISEEQGRETQYF.

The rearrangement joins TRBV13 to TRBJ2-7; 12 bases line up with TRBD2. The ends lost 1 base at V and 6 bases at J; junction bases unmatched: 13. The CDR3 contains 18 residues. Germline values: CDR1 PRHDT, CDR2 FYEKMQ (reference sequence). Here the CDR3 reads CASSLEASGRAQGSEQYF. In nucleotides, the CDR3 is TGTGCCAGCAGCTTAGAGGCTAGCGGGAGGGCCCAGGGGAGCGAGCAGTACTTC.

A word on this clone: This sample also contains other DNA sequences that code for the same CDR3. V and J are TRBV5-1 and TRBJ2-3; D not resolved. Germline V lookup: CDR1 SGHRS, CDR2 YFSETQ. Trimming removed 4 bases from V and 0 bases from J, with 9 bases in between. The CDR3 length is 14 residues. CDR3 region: CASSLGSSTDTQYF. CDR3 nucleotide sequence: TGCGCCAGCAGCCTCGGGTCTAGCACAGATACGCAGTATTTT. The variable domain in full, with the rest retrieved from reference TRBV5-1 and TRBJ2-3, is KAGVTQTPRYLIKTRGQQVTLSCSPISGHRSVSWYQQTPGQGLQFLFEYFSETQRNKGNFPGRFSGRQFSNSRSEMNVSTLELGDSALYLCASSLGSSTDTQYFGPGTRLTVL.